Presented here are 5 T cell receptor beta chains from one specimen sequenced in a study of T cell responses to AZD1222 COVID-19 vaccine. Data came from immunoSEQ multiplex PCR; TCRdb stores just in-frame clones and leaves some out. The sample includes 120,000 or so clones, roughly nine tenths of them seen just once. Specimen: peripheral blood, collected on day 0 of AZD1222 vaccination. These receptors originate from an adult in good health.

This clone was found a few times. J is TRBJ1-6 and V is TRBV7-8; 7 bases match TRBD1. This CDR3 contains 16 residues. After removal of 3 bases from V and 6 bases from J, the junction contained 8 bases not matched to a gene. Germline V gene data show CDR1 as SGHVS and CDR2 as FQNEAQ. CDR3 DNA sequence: TGTGCCAGCAGCTTGGTCCGGGACAGCCTTAATTCACCCCTCCACTTT. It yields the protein CASSLVRDSLNSPLHF. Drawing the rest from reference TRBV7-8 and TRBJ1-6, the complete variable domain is GAGVSQSPRYKVAKRGQDVALRCDPISGHVSLFWYQQALGQGPEFLTYFQNEAQLDKSGLPSDRFFAERPEGSVSTLKIQRTQQEDSAVYLCASSLVRDSLNSPLHFGNGTRLTVT.

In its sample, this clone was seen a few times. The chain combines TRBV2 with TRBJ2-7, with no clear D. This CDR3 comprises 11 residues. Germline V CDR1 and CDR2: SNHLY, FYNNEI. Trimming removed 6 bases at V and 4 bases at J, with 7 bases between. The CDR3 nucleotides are TGTGCCAGCAGGAGAACATACGAGCAGTACTTC. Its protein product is CASRRTYEQYF. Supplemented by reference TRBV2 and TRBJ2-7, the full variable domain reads EPEVTQTPSHQVTQMGQEVILRCVPISNHLYFYWYRQILGQKVEFLVSFYNNEISEKSEIFDDQFSVERPDGSNFTLKIRSTKLEDSAMYFCASRRTYEQYFGPGTRLTVT.

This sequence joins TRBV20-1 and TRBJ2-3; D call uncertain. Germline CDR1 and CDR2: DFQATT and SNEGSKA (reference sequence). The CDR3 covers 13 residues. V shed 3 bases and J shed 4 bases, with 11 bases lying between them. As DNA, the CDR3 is TGCAGTGCTAGTGGGCTCCACGCAGATACGCAGTATTTT. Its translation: CSASGLHADTQYF.

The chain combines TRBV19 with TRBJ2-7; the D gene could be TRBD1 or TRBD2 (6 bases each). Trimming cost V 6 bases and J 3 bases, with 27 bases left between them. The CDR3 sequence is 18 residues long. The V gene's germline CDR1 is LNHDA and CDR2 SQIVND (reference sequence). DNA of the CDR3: TGTGCCAGTAGCGAACAGGGCTTGTTGGGGGAGGTCGTCTACGAGCAGTACTTC. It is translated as CASSEQGLLGEVVYEQYF.

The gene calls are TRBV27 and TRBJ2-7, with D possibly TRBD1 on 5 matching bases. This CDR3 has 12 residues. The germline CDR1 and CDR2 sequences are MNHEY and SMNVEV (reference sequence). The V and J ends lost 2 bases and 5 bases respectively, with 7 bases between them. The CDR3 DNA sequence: TGTGCCAGCAGTTTACAGGGAAACGAGCAGTACTTC. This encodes CASSLQGNEQYF.